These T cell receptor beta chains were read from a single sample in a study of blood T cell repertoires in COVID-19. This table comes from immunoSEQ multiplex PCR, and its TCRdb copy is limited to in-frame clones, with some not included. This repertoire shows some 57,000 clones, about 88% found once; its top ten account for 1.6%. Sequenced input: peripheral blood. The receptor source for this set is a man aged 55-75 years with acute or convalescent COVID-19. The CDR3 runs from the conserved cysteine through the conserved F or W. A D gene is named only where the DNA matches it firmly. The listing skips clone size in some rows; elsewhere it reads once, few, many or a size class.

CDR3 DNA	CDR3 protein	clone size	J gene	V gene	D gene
TGTGCCAGCAGCTTAGGACGGGTAGGACAGCCCCAGCATTTT	CASSLGRVGQPQHF	NA	TRBJ1-5	TRBV7-8	NA
TGTGCCAGCAGCCTGGTTTCTAGCGGGGGTACCGGGGAGCTGTTTTTT	CASSLVSSGGTGELFF	few	TRBJ2-2	TRBV5-6	TRBD2
TGTGCCAGCAGTCCCGGGATCACCTATGGCTACACCTTC	CASSPGITYGYTF	NA	TRBJ1-2	TRBV7-9	NA
TGCGCCAGCAGCACTGACAGTGTTAGGGGGGAAAAACTGTTTTTT	CASSTDSVRGEKLFF	NA	TRBJ1-4	TRBV5-1	NA
TGTGCCAGCAGCAAAAAGACAGGGGACTATGGCTACACCTTC	CASSKKTGDYGYTF	NA	TRBJ1-2	TRBV7-9	TRBD1
TGCAGTGCTAGCCGGGACAACATTTTT	CSASRDNIF	NA	TRBJ1-1	TRBV20-1	NA
TGTGCCAGCAGCTTAGACAGTCAGAATGAGCAGTTCTTC	CASSLDSQNEQFF	few	TRBJ2-1	TRBV7-8	NA
TGTGCCAGCAGCAAATCCGGGACAGTGAACACTGAAGCTTTCTTT	CASSKSGTVNTEAFF	NA	TRBJ1-1	TRBV11-3	TRBD1
TGTGCCAGTAGTATCTATCCAGGGTCGGGCAATCAGCCCCAGCATTTT	CASSIYPGSGNQPQHF	once	TRBJ1-5	TRBV19	NA
TGCGCCAGCAGTCCGGGACAGGGAGTGGATGAGCAGTTCTTC	CASSPGQGVDEQFF	once	TRBJ2-1	TRBV10-1	TRBD1
TGTGCCAGCAGCTTAGGAGGCACCGGGGAGCTGTTTTTT	CASSLGGTGELFF	few	TRBJ2-2	TRBV7-2	NA
TGTGCCAGGTCACCACAGGAGCAGTACTTC	CARSPQEQYF	NA	TRBJ2-7	TRBV12-3/TRBV12-4	NA
TGTGCCAGCAGCTGGAACAGGGAAAAGGGCTATGGCTACACCTTC	CASSWNREKGYGYTF	few	TRBJ1-2	TRBV5-6	NA
TGTGCCAGCAGCCCGGACAGCTCCTACGAGCAGTACTTC	CASSPDSSYEQYF	NA	TRBJ2-7	TRBV3-1/TRBV3-2	NA
TGCGCCAGCAGCCTCGGAGTCAGCGCAACAACTAATGAAAAACTGTTTTTT	CASSLGVSATTNEKLFF	NA	TRBJ1-4	TRBV5-1	NA
TGTGCCAGCAGTGAAAGGGGACAGGGCCTTAAAGATACGCAGTATTTT	CASSERGQGLKDTQYF	NA	TRBJ2-3	TRBV2	TRBD1
TGTGCCAGCAGTCGACGACAACTAACTAGCGGCACAGATACGCAGTATTTT	CASSRRQLTSGTDTQYF	NA	TRBJ2-3	TRBV2	TRBD2
TGTGCCAGCAGTTGGCAGGGGGACACCGGGGAGCTGTTTTTT	CASSWQGDTGELFF	few	TRBJ2-2	TRBV2	TRBD1
TGTGCCAGCTCACCTTCTGGACAGGGGGCAGGCAATCAGCCCCAGCATTTT	CASSPSGQGAGNQPQHF	NA	TRBJ1-5	TRBV18	TRBD1
TGTGCCTGGAGTGGCACACCCAGTATGCCCCAAGAGACCCAGTACTTC	CAWSGTPSMPQETQYF	NA	TRBJ2-5	TRBV30	NA